The clone carrying this TCR beta chain occurred a few times. This sample was taken from a study of identical twins. TCRdb used MiXCR to reprocess the 5' RACE reads, holding one entry per CDR3 protein. The sample holds approximately 280,000 distinct CDR3 sequences, about 8.9% seen once. The V gene's germline CDR1 is SNHLY and CDR2 FYNNEI. CDR3 length: 16 amino acids. The J segment lost 8 bases and the V segment lost 5 bases, leaving 14 bases of the junction unmatched. Another study also made use of these data, one on yellow fever vaccine responses in identical twins.

The sample was memory (CD45RO+) T cells sorted from blood. The sequence came from a woman younger than 35 in good health. The chain has TRBV2 and TRBJ1-4, with 7 nucleotides matching TRBD1. Written as DNA, the CDR3 is TGTGCCAGCAGTCTTCGCCAAGGGGGCCACGGAGAAAAACTGTTTTTT. Its translation: CASSLRQGGHGEKLFF.